The clone carrying this T cell receptor beta chain was seen more than once but under ten times. Antigen: not known. This sample was taken from a study of T-cell reconstitution after alpha-beta-depleted transplantation in children. Study-level findings and limits: Two months or so post-transplant, alpha-beta T cells reportedly derived from several hundred expanded graft clones. It was newly produced T cells that mostly accounted for T-cell counts and diversity one year after transplant.

The library targeted TCRbeta and was prepared with unique molecular identifiers. TCRdb re-called the PCR reads with MiXCR, one entry per CDR3 protein. This table has 300,000 to 350,000 distinct CDR3 sequences, 20% to 30% appearing once. The CDR3 covers 18 residues. CDR1 LGHNA and CDR2 YNFKEQ come from the germline V gene. V gave up 0 bases and J gave up 3 bases; unmatched junction bases: 12. The receptor comes from a male patient aged 5 to 17 who had a stem cell transplant for acute lymphoblastic leukemia, so the T cells may come from the graft donor. The V and J genes are TRBV4-2 and TRBJ2-7; 9 bases are a match to TRBD1. The sequences come from PBMCs, mostly from graft donor cells, collected 180 days after TCRalphabeta/CD19-depleted stem cell transplant. In DNA form, the CDR3 reads TGTGCCAGCAGCCAAGATATGAGGGACAGGGTGCATCGCTACGAGCAGTACTTC. Its protein product is CASSQDMRDRVHRYEQYF.